Presented here are 9 T cell receptor beta chains from one specimen sequenced in a study of chemoradiotherapy in HPV16-positive cancers. Only in-frame clones appear in the TCRdb table, and some are missing; sequencing was by immunoSEQ multiplex PCR. The data hold more than 35,000 clones, with 75% to 85% observed a single time. Sample: blood, taken from a patient who underwent chemoradiotherapy. All receptors come from a human donor with HPV-associated anogenital cancer.

This sequence joins TRBV5-1 and TRBJ1-1; 9 bases agree with TRBD1. This CDR3 comprises 16 residues. Germline CDR1 is SGHRS and CDR2 is YFSETQ. After removal of 7 bases from V and 0 bases from J, the junction contained 10 bases not matched to a gene. CDR3 region: CASGPGTGPVNTEAFF. CDR3 nucleotides: TGCGCCAGCGGTCCCGGGACAGGGCCTGTGAACACTGAAGCTTTCTTT.

The CDR3 reads CAIRSRVDTGNTIYF. DNA for the CDR3: TGTGCCATCAGGAGCAGGGTCGACACTGGAAACACCATATATTTT. J is TRBJ1-3 and V is TRBV10-3; tentative D call: TRBD1 (5 bases). CDR3 length: 15 amino acids. V dropped 6 bases and J dropped 2 bases, with 14 bases sitting between them. Germline values: CDR1 ENHRY, CDR2 SYGVKD.

V and J are TRBV5-1 and TRBJ1-2; a weak D match, TRBD1 (5 bases). The CDR3 contains 12 residues. V was trimmed by 0 bases and J by 7 bases, leaving 7 bases between them. Germline V lookup: CDR1 SGHRS, CDR2 YFSETQ. In DNA form, the CDR3 reads TGCGCCAGCAGCTTGGAGGGGAGTGGCTACACCTTC. Translated: CASSLEGSGYTF.

This clone was detected only a few times. The chain combines TRBV6-5 with TRBJ1-1, with a tentative D call TRBD1 (5 bases). The CDR3 is 11 residues long. Germline CDR1 reads MNHEY; CDR2 reads SVGAGI. Trimming pared 5 bases from V and 8 bases from J, leaving 9 bases between. The CDR3 protein is CASSLGVEAFF. The CDR3 nucleotides read TGTGCCAGCAGTCTAGGGGTCGAAGCTTTCTTT.

Only one count was recorded for this clone. This chain uses TRBV7-2 with TRBJ1-5; the D is unclear. The V end was cut by 0 bases, the J end by 1 base, with 7 bases between. Germline V lookup: CDR1 SGHTA, CDR2 FQGNSA. CDR3 length: 15 residues. CDR3 sequence reads: CASSLAGSSNQPQHF. As DNA, the CDR3 is TGTGCCAGCAGCTTAGCAGGGTCGAGCAATCAGCCCCAGCATTTT.

This chain uses TRBV10-2 with TRBJ2-2; the match to TRBD1 covers 8 bases. Trimming took 6 bases from V and 7 from J; bases not matched to a gene: 7. Germline V CDR1 and CDR2: WSHSY, SAAADI. The CDR3 has 14 amino acids. The CDR3 region has the DNA TGCGCCAGCAGAGCACAGGGGGACGTCGGGGAGCTGTTTTTT. It translates to CASRAQGDVGELFF.

The chain is built from TRBV27 and TRBJ1-2, with a possible D match to TRBD1 (6 bases). The CDR3 totals 18 residues. V shed 1 base and J shed 4 bases, with 22 bases lying between them. Germline CDR1 MNHEY, CDR2 SMNVEV (reference sequence). The CDR3 is CASSLLSARGRGIYGYTF. As DNA, the CDR3 is TGTGCCAGCAGTTTATTAAGCGCCCGTGGCAGGGGTATCTATGGCTACACCTTC.

This sequence joins TRBV5-4 and TRBJ2-7; the match to TRBD1 covers 8 bases. The V segment lost 3 bases and the J segment 0 bases; nucleotides outside the gene matches: 8. The CDR3 is 16 residues long. Germline values: CDR1 SGHNT, CDR2 YYREEE (reference sequence). The CDR3 reads CASSSDRAQSSYEQYF. CDR3 sequence (DNA): TGTGCCAGCAGCTCGGACAGGGCGCAGAGCTCCTACGAGCAGTACTTC.

The rearrangement links TRBV5-4 to TRBJ2-7; D is tentatively TRBD1 or TRBD2 (5 bases each). This CDR3 has 14 residues. The ends were cut back, 4 bases at V and 4 bases at J, with 15 bases in the middle. Germline CDR1 and CDR2: SGHNT and YYREEE (reference sequence). CDR3 sequence reads: CASSPGAGFYEQYF. CDR3 nucleotide sequence: TGTGCCAGCAGCCCCGGGGCAGGTTTTTACGAGCAGTACTTC. The full variable domain, completed using reference TRBV5-4 and TRBJ2-7, is ETGVTQSPTHLIKTRGQQVTLRCSSQSGHNTVSWYQQALGQGPQFIFQYYREEENGRGNFPPRFSGLQFPNYSSELNVNALELDDSALYLCASSPGAGFYEQYFGPGTRLTVT.